The 29 T cell receptor beta chains reported below all come from one sample, sequenced in a study of blood T cell repertoires in COVID-19. TCRdb keeps only in-frame clones here, not all; method: immunoSEQ multiplex PCR. The sample has 170,000 or so clones; around 86% are singletons. Sequencing was performed on peripheral blood. The receptor source for this set is a woman between 65 and 79 years old with COVID-19, enrolled during active disease.

The DNA for the CDR3 is TGTGCCAGCAGCTTAGATTTGGGACTAGCGGGAGTGATGGAGACCCAGTACTTC. Protein: CASSLDLGLAGVMETQYF. The chain is built from TRBV7-9 and TRBJ2-5; 14 bases match TRBD2. CDR3 length equals 18 residues. Germline V lookup: CDR1 SEHNR, CDR2 FQNEAQ (reference sequence). V lost 1 base to trimming and J lost 5 bases; unmatched junction nucleotides: 9.

This rearrangement joins TRBV30 to TRBJ2-6; a weak D match, TRBD1 (5 bases). The CDR3 has 16 residues. V lost 5 bases to trimming and J lost 0 bases, with 14 bases between them. Germline CDR1 reads GTSNPN; CDR2 reads SVGIG (reference sequence). The DNA of the CDR3 is TGTGCCTGGGGGGCTTTGGGCAGCTCTGGGGCCAACGTCCTGACTTTC. Amino acids: CAWGALGSSGANVLTF.

The chain carries TRBV5-8 and TRBJ1-1; the D is unclear. The V end was cut by 0 bases, the J end by 1 base, with 4 bases between. This CDR3 spans 13 amino acids. In germline, CDR1 is SGHTS, CDR2 YDEGEE. The CDR3 loop is CASSLGGNTEAFF. The CDR3 region has the DNA TGTGCCAGCAGCTTGGGAGGGAACACTGAAGCTTTCTTT.

The rearrangement links TRBV19 to TRBJ1-1; D call uncertain. The V gene lost 6 bases and the J gene lost 6 bases, with 14 bases spanning the gap. Germline V CDR1 and CDR2: LNHDA, SQIVND (reference sequence). CDR3 length: 13 amino acids. The CDR3: CASRGRAISEAFF. The CDR3 bases are TGTGCCAGTAGGGGGAGGGCCATCTCTGAAGCTTTCTTT.

This chain links TRBV5-4 with TRBJ2-2; 7 bases align to TRBD2. Per germline, CDR1 SGHNT and CDR2 YYREEE (reference sequence). Trimming at V came to 4 bases and at J to 0 bases, leaving 3 bases not matched to a gene. CDR3 length: 15 amino acids. The CDR3 loop is CASSGLGPNTGELFF. The CDR3 DNA follows: TGTGCCAGCAGCGGACTAGGTCCGAACACCGGGGAGCTGTTTTTT.

The DNA for the CDR3 is TGCGCCAGCAGCTTGGGACAGGGATACCAAGAGACCCAGTACTTC. Residues: CASSLGQGYQETQYF. The chain is built from TRBV5-1 and TRBJ2-5; 7 bases align to TRBD1. Trimming took 0 bases from V and 0 from J; bases not matched to a gene: 2. This CDR3 is built from 15 residues. CDR1 and CDR2 (germline): SGHRS, YFSETQ.

The J gene is TRBJ2-1, the V gene TRBV21-1; the D segment call TRBD2 is taken from the table without a DNA check. TRBV21-1 is classified as a pseudogene. This CDR3 is built from 15 residues. The CDR3 sequence: CASSRTSGRLDEQFF. Here the CDR3 DNA reads TGTGCCAGCAGCCGAACTAGCGGGAGACTTGATGAGCAGTTCTTC.

The J gene is TRBJ1-4, the V gene TRBV29-1; D might be TRBD1 (5 bases). The length of the CDR3 is 13 residues. Germline values: CDR1 SQVTM, CDR2 ANQGSEA. Trimming took 6 bases from V and 4 from J, leaving 12 bases between them. The CDR3 DNA follows: TGCAGCGTCGCCGACAGCCGTAATGAAAAACTGTTTTTT. Protein product: CSVADSRNEKLFF.

V usage is TRBV7-2 and J usage is TRBJ2-3; 12 positions agree with TRBD2. Germline V gene sequence: CDR1 SGHTA, CDR2 FQGNSA. The CDR3 totals 17 residues. V shed 2 bases, J shed 4 bases, and the junction held 7 bases outside the gene matches. The CDR3 reads CASSLRGLAGPADTQYF. CDR3 DNA sequence: TGTGCCAGCAGCTTAAGGGGACTAGCGGGTCCGGCAGATACGCAGTATTTT.

The J gene is TRBJ2-5, the V gene TRBV29-1; 10 bases line up with TRBD1. CDR1 SQVTM and CDR2 ANQGSEA come from the germline V gene. Trimming took 5 bases from V and 5 from J; bases not matched to a gene: 2. This CDR3 has 12 amino acids. For the CDR3, the DNA is TGCAGCGTTCGGACAGGGGGGGAGACCCAGTACTTC. This gives the protein CSVRTGGETQYF.

V and J are TRBV7-2 and TRBJ1-3; D gene ambiguous. The germline CDR1 and CDR2 sequences are SGHTA and FQGNSA. Trimming removed 5 bases at V and 0 bases at J, with 20 bases between. This CDR3 is 18 amino acids long. CDR3 DNA sequence: TGTGCCAGCAGCCCTAGGGCCTTGTGGAGGAGCTCTGGAAACACCATATATTTT. Its translation: CASSPRALWRSSGNTIYF.

The chain has TRBV30 and TRBJ2-6; D unclear. The CDR3 runs 12 residues. Germline V CDR1 and CDR2: GTSNPN, SVGIG (reference sequence). The V gene lost 5 bases and the J gene lost 2 bases, with 4 bases spanning the gap. CDR3 bases: TGTGCCTGGGACACTGGGGCCAACGTCCTGACTTTC. The encoded protein is CAWDTGANVLTF.

J is TRBJ1-2 and V is TRBV2; 7 nucleotides line up with TRBD1. CDR3 length: 11 residues. Germline V gene data show CDR1 as SNHLY and CDR2 as FYNNEI. V shed 7 bases and J 11 bases; nucleotides not matched to a gene: 7. CDR3 DNA: TGTGCCAGCACCGGGACAGTCTTTTACACCTTC. This gives the protein CASTGTVFYTF.

The V call is TRBV21-1, the J call TRBJ2-2; no check of the table's D call, TRBD2, against the DNA was made. TRBV21-1 is a documented pseudogene. The CDR3 has 18 residues. CDR3 amino acids: CASSLRASTRQGTGELFF. The CDR3 DNA reads TGTGCCAGCAGCCTTCGGGCTAGCACCCGACAAGGCACCGGGGAGCTGTTTTTT.

V is TRBV7-9 and J is TRBJ2-3; 8 positions match TRBD2. The CDR3 is 17 amino acids. Germline V gene data show CDR1 as SEHNR and CDR2 as FQNEAQ (reference sequence). With 5 bases clipped from V and 2 bases from J, the junction kept 12 bases outside the gene matches. In DNA form, the CDR3 reads TGTGCCAGCAGCGCCCATTTTGGGACTAGGGTCACAGATACGCAGTATTTT. It specifies CASSAHFGTRVTDTQYF.

This CDR3 is CASSLTAGYGYEQYF. As DNA, the CDR3 is TGTGCCAGCTCACTTACGGCGGGGTATGGCTACGAGCAGTACTTC. The gene calls are TRBV18 and TRBJ2-7; a possible D gene is TRBD2 (6 bases). V was pared by 4 bases and J by 3 bases, with 16 bases between. The CDR3 contains 15 residues. CDR1 and CDR2 from the germline V gene are KGHSH and LQKENI. The entire variable domain, with the rest obtained from reference TRBV18 and TRBJ2-7, is as follows: NAGVMQNPRHLVRRRGQEARLRCSPMKGHSHVYWYRQLPEEGLKFMVYLQKENIIDESGMPKERFSAEFPKEGPSILRIQQVVRGDSAAYFCASSLTAGYGYEQYFGPGTRLTVT.

The gene calls are TRBV6-6 and TRBJ2-5; TRBD2 matches at 7 bases. The V gene's germline CDR1 is MNHNY and CDR2 SVGAGI (reference sequence). The junction had 7 bases not matched to a gene; V was cut back by 2 bases and J by 1 base. The CDR3 length is 16 residues. For the CDR3, the DNA is TGTGCCAGCAGTTACCGATTAGCGGGCCCCCAAGAGACCCAGTACTTC. It encodes CASSYRLAGPQETQYF.

The chain combines TRBV6-6 with TRBJ2-7; 15 nucleotides agree with TRBD2. CDR3 length equals 16 residues. The germline V gene has CDR1 MNHNY and CDR2 SVGAGI (reference sequence). V dropped 8 bases and J dropped 2; count of bases not matched to a gene: 7. CDR3 loop: CASLGLAGGLTYEQYF. CDR3 DNA sequence: TGTGCCAGCCTTGGACTAGCGGGAGGGCTTACCTACGAGCAGTACTTC.

This chain connects TRBV15 to TRBJ2-7; 10 bases are shared with TRBD2. The length of the CDR3 is 16 residues. CDR1 and CDR2 (germline): LNHNV, YYDKDF (reference sequence). J gave up 1 base and V 3 bases, and 6 bases lay outside the gene matches. As DNA, the CDR3 is TGTGCCACCAGCAGGGTCTGGACTAGCGGTTCCTACGAGCAGTACTTC. It codes for CATSRVWTSGSYEQYF.

This clone was picked up one time. The chain combines TRBV29-1 with TRBJ2-1; D is undetermined. V lost 3 bases, J lost 0 bases, and 9 bases lay in between. Looked up from germline, CDR1 is SQVTM and CDR2 is ANQGSEA. This CDR3 is built from 14 residues. CDR3 sequence reads: CSVDGGYSYNEQFF. The CDR3 DNA follows: TGCAGCGTTGACGGCGGTTACTCCTACAATGAGCAGTTCTTC.

The chain is built from TRBV2 and TRBJ2-4; TRBD1 matches at 9 bases. This CDR3 region has 13 residues. Germline lookup yields CDR1 SNHLY and CDR2 FYNNEI. The V gene end was trimmed by 4 bases and the J gene end by 6 bases; junction bases not matched to a gene: 1. In DNA form, the CDR3 reads TGTGCCAGCAGTGCGGGACAGGGAAACATTCAGTACTTC. Encoded protein: CASSAGQGNIQYF.

V is TRBV2 and J is TRBJ2-1, with D perhaps TRBD1 (6 bases). CDR3 size: 16 residues. Germline V gene lookup returns CDR1 SNHLY and CDR2 FYNNEI. V lost 3 bases to trimming and J lost 1 base, with 13 bases between them. For the CDR3, the DNA is TGTGCCAGCAGTGACGGGACAACCCTTTCCTACAATGAGCAGTTCTTC. Amino acids: CASSDGTTLSYNEQFF.

This chain links TRBV27 with TRBJ2-7, with D possibly matching TRBD2 (6 bases). The CDR3 loop spans 15 amino acids. V was trimmed by 4 bases and J by 5 bases, leaving 18 bases between them. Germline CDR1 reads MNHEY; CDR2 reads SMNVEV (reference sequence). CDR3 region: CASSSDRSRGNEQYF. CDR3 nucleotide sequence: TGTGCCAGCAGTTCAGACCGGAGCCGGGGGAACGAGCAGTACTTC.

This clone has more than one count but fewer than ten. V gene TRBV18 combines with J gene TRBJ2-7; TRBD1 agrees at 8 bases. Germline V gene sequence: CDR1 KGHSH, CDR2 LQKENI. The CDR3 has 15 residues. The ends lost 2 bases at V and 6 bases at J; junction bases unmatched: 9. This CDR3 reads CASSPTRGLSLEQYF. Written as DNA, the CDR3 is TGTGCCAGCTCACCAACCAGGGGGCTCTCCCTCGAGCAGTACTTC. Supplemented by reference TRBV18 and TRBJ2-7, the full variable domain reads NAGVMQNPRHLVRRRGQEARLRCSPMKGHSHVYWYRQLPEEGLKFMVYLQKENIIDESGMPKERFSAEFPKEGPSILRIQQVVRGDSAAYFCASSPTRGLSLEQYFGPGTRLTVT.

DNA for the CDR3: TGTGCCAGCAGCTTAGATGCCCTCCGCGATGAGCAGTTCTTC. Translation: CASSLDALRDEQFF. The rearrangement links TRBV11-2 to TRBJ2-1; D is unclear. The CDR3 contains 14 residues. The V end lost 0 bases, the J end lost 8 bases, and 11 bases lay between the germline ends. The germline V gene encodes CDR1 SGHAT and CDR2 FQNNGV.

This sequence joins TRBV3-1 (or the pseudogene TRBV3-2) and TRBJ1-3; D is undetermined. Germline V gene lookup returns CDR1 LGHDT and CDR2 YNNKEL (reference sequence). The CDR3 is 15 amino acids. The ends were cut back, 4 bases at V and 0 bases at J, with 10 bases in the middle. DNA of the CDR3: TGTGCCAGCAGCCCCCTAATCACCTCTGGAAACACCATATATTTT. Protein product: CASSPLITSGNTIYF.

V usage is TRBV24-1 and J usage is TRBJ2-7; possibly TRBD1 for D (6 bases). This CDR3 has 16 amino acids. Germline V gives CDR1 KGHDR, CDR2 SFDVKD. Trimming stripped 4 bases from V and 5 bases from J, with 20 bases between. CDR3: CATSESTLTGIHEQYF. In DNA form, the CDR3 reads TGTGCCACCAGTGAATCCACCTTAACAGGGATACACGAGCAGTACTTC.

The V and J genes are TRBV18 and TRBJ1-4; 10 bases fit TRBD1. The V gene's germline CDR1 is KGHSH and CDR2 LQKENI. This CDR3 is 15 amino acids long. The J segment lost 4 bases and the V segment lost 3 bases, leaving 2 bases of the junction unmatched. The CDR3: CASSPGTGVNEKLFF. The CDR3 region has the DNA TGTGCCAGCTCACCGGGGACAGGGGTTAATGAAAAACTGTTTTTT.

The chain recombines TRBV15 with TRBJ2-6; TRBD1 might be the D (6 bases). The CDR3 consists of 17 residues. The germline V gene encodes CDR1 LNHNV and CDR2 YYDKDF (reference sequence). The V end was cut by 5 bases, the J end by 4 bases, with 18 bases between. CDR3 coding DNA: TGTGCCACCAGCGGGCAGGGGCGCCCCGGAGGGGCCAACGTCCTGACTTTC. Its protein product is CATSGQGRPGGANVLTF.